This passage covers 7 T cell receptor beta chains from one sample sequenced in a study of T cells in Graves' hyperthyroidism and ophthalmopathy. What was amplified from RNA transcripts were TCR beta CDR3 regions. Primed by the HTBI set, a first-round RT-PCR was run on the TCR CDR3. MiXCR, applied by TCRdb to the multiplex PCR reads, yields one record per CDR3 protein. The sample lists some 510,000 distinct CDR3 sequences; around 20% were seen once. The sequenced sample consisted of blood. These receptors all stem from a man in his late teens or twenties with Graves' hyperthyroidism.

J is TRBJ1-5 and V is TRBV20-1; unclear D gene. Germline V CDR1 and CDR2: DFQATT, SNEGSKA (reference sequence). The CDR3 spans 12 residues. V was shortened by 7 bases and J by 2 bases, with 9 bases between the two germline ends. CDR3 bases: TGCAGTGTCAACGTCGGCAATCAGCCCCAGCATTTT. This translates into CSVNVGNQPQHF.

This clonotype turned up a few times. V is TRBV20-1 and J is TRBJ1-2; D possibly corresponds to TRBD1 (5 bases). V was pared by 3 bases and J by 4 bases, with 18 bases between. The CDR3 length is 15 residues. The V gene's germline CDR1 is DFQATT and CDR2 SNEGSKA (reference sequence). As DNA, the CDR3 is TGCAGTGCTAGGGATCAAGAGCAGGGTCCCTATGGCTACACCTTC. Protein sequence: CSARDQEQGPYGYTF.

This clonotype was seen repeatedly, ten times or more. The chain employs TRBV28 and TRBJ1-1; the D is unclear. Deletions cut 5 bases from V and 3 bases from J, with 10 bases between. Per the germline V gene, CDR1 is MDHEN and CDR2 is SYDVKM. The CDR3 length is 13 residues. For the CDR3, the DNA is TGTGCCAGCAGTGTCGGGCCGGACACTGAAGCTTTCTTT. It encodes CASSVGPDTEAFF.

This clonotype has ten or more counts. The V gene is TRBV20-1, the J gene TRBJ2-7, with D possibly matching TRBD2 (5 bases). Trimming took 3 bases from V and 7 from J, leaving 16 bases between them. The CDR3 has 13 residues. Germline CDR1 and CDR2: DFQATT and SNEGSKA (reference sequence). The CDR3 DNA follows: TGCAGTGCTAGGGACTGGTACACGGTAGAGCAGTACTTC. Amino acids: CSARDWYTVEQYF.

This clonotype came up many times. V and J are TRBV12-3 or TRBV12-4 and TRBJ1-3; D gene ambiguous. CDR3 length equals 14 residues. V was clipped by 1 base and J by 2 bases, with 6 bases between them. The DNA for the CDR3 is TGTGCCAGCAGTTTAGGGGCAACTGGAAACACCATATATTTT. Residues: CASSLGATGNTIYF.

This sequence joins TRBV6-2 or TRBV6-3 and TRBJ2-7; D is possibly TRBD1 or TRBD2 (5 bases each). The V and J ends lost 10 bases and 2 bases respectively, with 18 bases between them. Germline lookup yields CDR1 MNHEY and CDR2 SVGEGT. This CDR3 spans 14 amino acids. In DNA, the CDR3 is TGTGCCACAGACACCGGGACGGGGACCTACGAGCAGTACTTC. Its protein is CATDTGTGTYEQYF.

The rearrangement links TRBV5-1 to TRBJ2-5, with 9 bases lining up with TRBD1. This CDR3 contains 19 residues. Trimming at V came to 2 bases and at J to 4 bases, leaving 18 bases not matched to a gene. Germline V gene sequence: CDR1 SGHRS, CDR2 YFSETQ. In DNA, the CDR3 is TGCGCCAGCAGCTTCCCCTCAGAGCTGGAACAGGGGGCGCTAGAGACCCAGTACTTC. Its translation is CASSFPSELEQGALETQYF.